This TCR beta chain was captured in a study of vaccination effects on CD4 cells after COVID-19. Whole-study results and caveats: Infection- and vaccine-induced clones contracted markedly late after vaccination.

Only in-frame clones appear in the TCRdb table, and some are missing; sequencing was by immunoSEQ multiplex PCR. This table has about 27,000 clones, roughly 74% appearing once. ViraFEST expansion of antigen-specific CD4+ T cells with viral peptide pools preceded sequencing. It was after roughly 11 days of culture that CD4+ T cells were isolated. No vaccinee had earlier SARS-CoV-2 infection, and nucleocapsid antibodies were negative. On both days 3 and 7, half of the culture medium was replaced with IL-2 medium. Germline trimming cut 4 bases from V and 4 bases from J; bases unmatched to any gene: 4. The CDR3 has 15 amino acids. In germline, CDR1 is SGHRS, CDR2 YFSETQ. For this clone: Its target is unknown.

The genes are TRBV5-1 and TRBJ1-5; 11 nucleotides match TRBD1. The source is a human donor who received a COVID-19 vaccine. The material was CD4+ T cells from PBMCs cultured with HCoV-NL63 spike peptides, obtained before COVID-19 vaccination. This CDR3 reads CASSLGQGANQPQHF. The DNA of the CDR3 is TGCGCCAGCAGCCTTGGACAGGGGGCAAATCAGCCCCAGCATTTT.